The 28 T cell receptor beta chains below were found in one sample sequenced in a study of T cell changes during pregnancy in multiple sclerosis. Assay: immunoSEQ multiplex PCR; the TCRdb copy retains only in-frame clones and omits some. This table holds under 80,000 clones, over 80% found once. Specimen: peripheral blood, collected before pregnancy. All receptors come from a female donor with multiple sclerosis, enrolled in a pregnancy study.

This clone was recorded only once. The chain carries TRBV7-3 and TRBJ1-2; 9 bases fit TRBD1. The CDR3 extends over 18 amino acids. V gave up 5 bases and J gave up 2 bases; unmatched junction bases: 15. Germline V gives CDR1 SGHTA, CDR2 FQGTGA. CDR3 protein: CASSPGTGKSVGNYGYTF. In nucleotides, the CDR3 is TGTGCCAGCAGCCCCGGGACAGGGAAGTCTGTGGGGAACTATGGCTACACCTTC.

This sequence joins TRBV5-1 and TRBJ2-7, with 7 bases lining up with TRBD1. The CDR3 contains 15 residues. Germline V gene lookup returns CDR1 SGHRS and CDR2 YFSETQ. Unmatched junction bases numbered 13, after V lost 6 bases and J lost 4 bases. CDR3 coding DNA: TGCGCCAGCACGGCAACAGGGGATGTGTTTTACGAGCAGTACTTC. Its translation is CASTATGDVFYEQYF.

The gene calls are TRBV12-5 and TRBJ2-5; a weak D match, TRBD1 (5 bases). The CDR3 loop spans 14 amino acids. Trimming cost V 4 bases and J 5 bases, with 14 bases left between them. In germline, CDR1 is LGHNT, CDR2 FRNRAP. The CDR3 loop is CASGSQALGETQYF. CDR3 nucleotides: TGTGCTAGTGGTTCACAGGCCCTGGGGGAGACCCAGTACTTC.

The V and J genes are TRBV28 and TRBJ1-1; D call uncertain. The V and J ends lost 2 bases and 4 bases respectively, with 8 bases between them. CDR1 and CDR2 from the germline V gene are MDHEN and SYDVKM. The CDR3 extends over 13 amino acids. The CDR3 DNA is TGTGCCAGCAGTTTAGACTTATCCACTGAAGCTTTCTTT. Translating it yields CASSLDLSTEAFF.

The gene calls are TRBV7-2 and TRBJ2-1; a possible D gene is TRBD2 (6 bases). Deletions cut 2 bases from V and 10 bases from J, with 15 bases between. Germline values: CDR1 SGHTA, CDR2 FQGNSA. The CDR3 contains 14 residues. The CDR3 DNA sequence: TGTGCCAGCAGCTTAAACCGTGGGGGGAACGAGCAGTTCTTC. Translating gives CASSLNRGGNEQFF.

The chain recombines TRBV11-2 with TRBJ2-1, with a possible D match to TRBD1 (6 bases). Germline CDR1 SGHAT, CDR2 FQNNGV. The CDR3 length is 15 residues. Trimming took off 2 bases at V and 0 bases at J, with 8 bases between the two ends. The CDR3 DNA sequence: TGTGCCAGCAGCTTAAGGGGGAACTCCTACAATGAGCAGTTCTTC. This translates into CASSLRGNSYNEQFF.

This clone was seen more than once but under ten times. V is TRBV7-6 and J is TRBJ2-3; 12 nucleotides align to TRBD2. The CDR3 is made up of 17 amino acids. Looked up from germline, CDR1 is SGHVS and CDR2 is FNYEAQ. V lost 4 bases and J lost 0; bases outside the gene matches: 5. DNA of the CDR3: TGTGCCAGCAGCTCCCTAGCGGGAGGGACTAGCACAGATACGCAGTATTTT. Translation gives CASSSLAGGTSTDTQYF. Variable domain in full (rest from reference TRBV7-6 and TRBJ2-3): GAGVSQSPRYKVTKRGQDVALRCDPISGHVSLYWYRQALGQGPEFLTYFNYEAQQDKSGLPNDRFSAERPEGSISTLTIQRTEQRDSAMYRCASSSLAGGTSTDTQYFGPGTRLTVL.

The CDR3 bases are TGTGCCAGCAGCCCGGTACCGGGATACGAGCAGTACTTC. Protein: CASSPVPGYEQYF. This chain uses TRBV14 with TRBJ2-7; tentatively, D is TRBD2 (5 bases). V was cut by 4 bases and J by 4 bases, with 11 bases left in between. Germline-derived CDR1 and CDR2 are SGHDN and FVKESK. The CDR3 spans 13 residues.

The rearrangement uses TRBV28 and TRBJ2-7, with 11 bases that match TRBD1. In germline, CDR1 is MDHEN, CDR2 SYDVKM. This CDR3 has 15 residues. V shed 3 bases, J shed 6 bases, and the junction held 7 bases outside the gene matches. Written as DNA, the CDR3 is TGTGCCAGCAGTTTTTCCGGGACAGGGGGTTTCGAGCAGTACTTC. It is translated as CASSFSGTGGFEQYF. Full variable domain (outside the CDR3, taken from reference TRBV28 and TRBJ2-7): DVKVTQSSRYLVKRTGEKVFLECVQDMDHENMFWYRQDPGLGLRLIYFSYDVKMKEKGDIPEGYSVSREKKERFSLILESASTNQTSMYLCASSFSGTGGFEQYFGPGTRLTVT.

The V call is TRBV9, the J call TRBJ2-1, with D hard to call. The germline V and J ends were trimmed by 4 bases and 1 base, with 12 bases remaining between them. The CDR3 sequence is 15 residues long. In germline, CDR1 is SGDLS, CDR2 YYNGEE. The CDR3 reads CASSPLPTSYNEQFF. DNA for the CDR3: TGTGCCAGCAGCCCCCTCCCTACGTCCTACAATGAGCAGTTCTTC.

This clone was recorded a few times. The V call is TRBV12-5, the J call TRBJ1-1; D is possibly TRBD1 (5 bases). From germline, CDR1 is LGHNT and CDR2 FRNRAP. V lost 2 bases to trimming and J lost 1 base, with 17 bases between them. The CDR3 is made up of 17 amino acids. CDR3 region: CASGLLTFLGENTEAFF. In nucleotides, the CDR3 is TGTGCTAGTGGTTTGCTTACCTTTCTAGGGGAGAACACTGAAGCTTTCTTT. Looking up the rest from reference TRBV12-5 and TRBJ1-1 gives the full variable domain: DARVTQTPRHKVTEMGQEVTMRCQPILGHNTVFWYRQTMMQGLELLAYFRNRAPLDDSGMPKDRFSAEMPDATLATLKIQPSEPRDSAVYFCASGLLTFLGENTEAFFGQGTRLTVV.

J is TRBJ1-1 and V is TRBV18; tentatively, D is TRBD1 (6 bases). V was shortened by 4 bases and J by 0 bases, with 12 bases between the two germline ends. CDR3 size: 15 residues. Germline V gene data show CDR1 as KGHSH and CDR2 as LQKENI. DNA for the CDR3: TGTGCCAGCTCACGACCGACAGGCATGAACACTGAAGCTTTCTTT. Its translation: CASSRPTGMNTEAFF.

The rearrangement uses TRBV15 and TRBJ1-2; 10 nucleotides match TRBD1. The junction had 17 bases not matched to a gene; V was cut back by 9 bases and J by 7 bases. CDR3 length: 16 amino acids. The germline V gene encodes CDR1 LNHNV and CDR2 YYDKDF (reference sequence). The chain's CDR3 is CATSAVRDRGISGYTF. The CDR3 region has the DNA TGTGCCACTAGCGCCGTCCGGGACAGGGGAATCTCTGGCTACACCTTC.

The CDR3 region has the DNA TGTGCCAGCAGTGAAGGGACTAGCAGCAATGAGCAGTTCTTC. Protein: CASSEGTSSNEQFF. V and J are TRBV6-4 and TRBJ2-1; TRBD2 aligns across 9 bases. V shed 3 bases and J 6 bases; nucleotides not matched to a gene: 3. There are 14 residues in the CDR3. Germline V gene sequence: CDR1 MRHNA, CDR2 SNTAGT.

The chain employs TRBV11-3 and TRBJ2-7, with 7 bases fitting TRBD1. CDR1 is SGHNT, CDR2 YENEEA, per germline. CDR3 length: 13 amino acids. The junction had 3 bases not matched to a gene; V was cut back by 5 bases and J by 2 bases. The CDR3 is CASSEGGPYEQYF. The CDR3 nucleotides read TGTGCCAGCAGCGAAGGGGGCCCCTACGAGCAGTACTTC.

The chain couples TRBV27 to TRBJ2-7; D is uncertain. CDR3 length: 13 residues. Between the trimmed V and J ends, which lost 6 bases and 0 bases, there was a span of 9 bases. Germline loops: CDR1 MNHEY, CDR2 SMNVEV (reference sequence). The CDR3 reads CASRSVSSYEQYF. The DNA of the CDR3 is TGTGCCAGCAGGTCGGTAAGCTCCTACGAGCAGTACTTC.

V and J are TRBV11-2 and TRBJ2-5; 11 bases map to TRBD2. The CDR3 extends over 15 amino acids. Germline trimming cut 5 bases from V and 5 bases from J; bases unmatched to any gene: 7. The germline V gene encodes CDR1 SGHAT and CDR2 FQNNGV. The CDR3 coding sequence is TGTGCCAGCAGCACACTAGCGGGAGTCTGGGAGACCCAGTACTTC. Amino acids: CASSTLAGVWETQYF. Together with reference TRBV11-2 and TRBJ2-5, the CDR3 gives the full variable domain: EAGVAQSPRYKIIEKRQSVAFWCNPISGHATLYWYQQILGQGPKLLIQFQNNGVVDDSQLPKDRFSAERLKGVDSTLKIQPAKLEDSAVYLCASSTLAGVWETQYFGPGTRLLVL.

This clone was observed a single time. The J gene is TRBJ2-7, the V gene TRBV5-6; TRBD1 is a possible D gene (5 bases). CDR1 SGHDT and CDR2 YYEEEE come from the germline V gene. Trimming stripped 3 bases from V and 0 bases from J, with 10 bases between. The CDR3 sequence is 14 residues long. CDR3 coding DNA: TGTGCCAGCAGCTGGGGCAGGGCCTCCTACGAGCAGTACTTC. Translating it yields CASSWGRASYEQYF.

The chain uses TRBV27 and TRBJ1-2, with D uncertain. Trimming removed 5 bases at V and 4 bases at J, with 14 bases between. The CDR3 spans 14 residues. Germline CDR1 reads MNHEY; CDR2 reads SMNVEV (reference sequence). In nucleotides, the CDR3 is TGTGCCAGCAGTAGTCGAGGGCCTCCCTATGGCTACACCTTC. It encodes CASSSRGPPYGYTF.

CDR3 protein: CASSLIGGSNQPQHF. The CDR3 DNA sequence: TGTGCCAGCAGCTTGATTGGGGGCAGCAATCAGCCCCAGCATTTT. This chain connects TRBV5-8 to TRBJ1-5; weak D call: TRBD1 (6 bases). Germline V gene data show CDR1 as SGHTS and CDR2 as YDEGEE. This CDR3 has 15 residues. The V and J ends lost 1 base and 1 base respectively, with 9 bases between them. The full variable domain, in which reference TRBV5-8 and TRBJ1-5 provide the parts outside the CDR3, is EAGVTQSPTHLIKTRGQQATLRCSPISGHTSVYWYQQALGLGLQFLLWYDEGEERNRGNFPPRFSGRQFPNYSSELNVNALELEDSALYLCASSLIGGSNQPQHFGDGTRLSIL.

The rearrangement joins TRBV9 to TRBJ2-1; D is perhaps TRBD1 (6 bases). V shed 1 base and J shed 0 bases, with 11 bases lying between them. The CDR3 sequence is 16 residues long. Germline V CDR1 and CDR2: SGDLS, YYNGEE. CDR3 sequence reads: CASSVLGTSSYNEQFF. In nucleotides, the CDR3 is TGTGCCAGCAGCGTACTCGGGACAAGCTCCTACAATGAGCAGTTCTTC.

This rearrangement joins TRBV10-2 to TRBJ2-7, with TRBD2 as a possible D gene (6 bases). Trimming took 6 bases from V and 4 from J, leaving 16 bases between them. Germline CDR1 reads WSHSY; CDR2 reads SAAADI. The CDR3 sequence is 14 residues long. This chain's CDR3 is CASSEGEGGYEQYF. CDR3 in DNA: TGCGCCAGCAGCGAGGGTGAGGGAGGTTACGAGCAGTACTTC.

As DNA, the CDR3 is TGTGCCAGCAGTGAAAGGACTAGCGGGGAACCCACAGATACGCAGTATTTT. Translation gives CASSERTSGEPTDTQYF. The chain combines TRBV6-1 with TRBJ2-3, with 12 bases matching TRBD2. The CDR3 is 17 residues long. Germline V gives CDR1 MNHNS, CDR2 SASEGT. V shed 2 bases, J shed 2 bases, and the junction held 5 bases outside the gene matches.

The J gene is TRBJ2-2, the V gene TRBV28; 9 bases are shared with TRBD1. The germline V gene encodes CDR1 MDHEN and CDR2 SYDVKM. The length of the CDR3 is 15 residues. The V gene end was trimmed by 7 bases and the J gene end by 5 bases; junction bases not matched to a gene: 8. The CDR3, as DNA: TGTGCCAGCACGGCAGGGACAGGGCTAACCGGGGAGCTGTTTTTT. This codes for CASTAGTGLTGELFF.

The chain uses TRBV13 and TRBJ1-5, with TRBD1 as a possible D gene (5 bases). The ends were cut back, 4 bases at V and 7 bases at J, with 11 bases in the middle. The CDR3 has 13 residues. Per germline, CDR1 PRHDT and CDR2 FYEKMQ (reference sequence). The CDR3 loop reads CASSSRQRQPQHF. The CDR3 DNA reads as TGTGCCAGCAGCTCCCGACAGCGCCAGCCCCAGCATTTT.

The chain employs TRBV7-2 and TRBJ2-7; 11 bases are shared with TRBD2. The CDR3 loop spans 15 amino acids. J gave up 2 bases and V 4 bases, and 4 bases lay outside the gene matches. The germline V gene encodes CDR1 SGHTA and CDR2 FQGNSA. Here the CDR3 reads CASSSQGLAAYEQYF. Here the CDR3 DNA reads TGTGCCAGCAGCTCCCAGGGACTAGCGGCCTACGAGCAGTACTTC.

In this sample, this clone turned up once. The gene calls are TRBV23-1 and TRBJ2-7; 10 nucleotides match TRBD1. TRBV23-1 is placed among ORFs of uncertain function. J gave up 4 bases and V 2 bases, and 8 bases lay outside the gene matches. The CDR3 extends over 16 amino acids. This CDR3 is CASSQPRDRGPYEQYF. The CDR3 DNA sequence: TGCGCCAGCAGTCAACCCCGGGACAGGGGACCTTACGAGCAGTACTTC.

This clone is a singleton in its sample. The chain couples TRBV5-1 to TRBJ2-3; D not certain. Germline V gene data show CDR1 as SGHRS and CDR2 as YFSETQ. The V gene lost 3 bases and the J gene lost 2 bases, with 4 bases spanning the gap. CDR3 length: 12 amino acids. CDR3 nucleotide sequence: TGCGCCAGCAGCTACAACACAGATACGCAGTATTTT. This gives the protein CASSYNTDTQYF.